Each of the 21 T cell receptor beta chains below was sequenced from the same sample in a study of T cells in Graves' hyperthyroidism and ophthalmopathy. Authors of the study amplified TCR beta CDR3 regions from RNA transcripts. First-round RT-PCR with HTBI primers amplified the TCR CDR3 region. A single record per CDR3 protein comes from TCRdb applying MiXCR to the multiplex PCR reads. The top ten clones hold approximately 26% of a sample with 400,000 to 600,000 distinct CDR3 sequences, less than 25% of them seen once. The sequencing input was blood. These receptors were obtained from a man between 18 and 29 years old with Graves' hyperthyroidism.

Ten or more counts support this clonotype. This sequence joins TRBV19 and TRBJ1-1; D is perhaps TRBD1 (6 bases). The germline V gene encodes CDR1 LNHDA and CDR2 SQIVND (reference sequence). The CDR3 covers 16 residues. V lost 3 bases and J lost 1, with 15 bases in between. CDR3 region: CASSIVTDSPNTEAFF. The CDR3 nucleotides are TGTGCCAGTAGTATCGTGACGGACAGCCCGAACACTGAAGCTTTCTTT.

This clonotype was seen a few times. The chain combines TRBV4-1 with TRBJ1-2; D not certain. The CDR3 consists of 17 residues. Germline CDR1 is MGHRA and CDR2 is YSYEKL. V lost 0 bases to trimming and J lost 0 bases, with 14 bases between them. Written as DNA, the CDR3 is TGCGCCAGCAGCCAAGATTTGATCCCGGTAGCTAACTATGGCTACACCTTC. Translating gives CASSQDLIPVANYGYTF.

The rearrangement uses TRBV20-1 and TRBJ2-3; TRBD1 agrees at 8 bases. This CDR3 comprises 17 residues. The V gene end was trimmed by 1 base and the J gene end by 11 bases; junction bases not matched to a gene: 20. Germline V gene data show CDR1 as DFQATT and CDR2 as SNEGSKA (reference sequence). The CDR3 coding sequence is TGCAGTGCTAGAGGACTCCCTGCAGGGGGCCGGAGTTGGATGCAGTATTTT. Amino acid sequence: CSARGLPAGGRSWMQYF.

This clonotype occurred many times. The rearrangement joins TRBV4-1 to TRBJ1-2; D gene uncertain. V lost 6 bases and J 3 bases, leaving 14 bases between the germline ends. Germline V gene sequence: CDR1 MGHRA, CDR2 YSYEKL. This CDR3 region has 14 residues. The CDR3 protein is CASSLTPGDYGYTF. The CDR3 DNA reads TGCGCCAGCAGTCTTACCCCAGGAGACTATGGCTACACCTTC.

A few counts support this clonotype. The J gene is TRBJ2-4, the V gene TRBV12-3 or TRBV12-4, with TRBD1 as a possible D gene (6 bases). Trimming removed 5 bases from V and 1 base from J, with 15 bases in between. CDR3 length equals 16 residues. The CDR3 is CASSPRRTVAKNIQYF. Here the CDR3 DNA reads TGTGCCAGCAGTCCGCGAAGGACAGTGGCCAAAAACATTCAGTACTTC.

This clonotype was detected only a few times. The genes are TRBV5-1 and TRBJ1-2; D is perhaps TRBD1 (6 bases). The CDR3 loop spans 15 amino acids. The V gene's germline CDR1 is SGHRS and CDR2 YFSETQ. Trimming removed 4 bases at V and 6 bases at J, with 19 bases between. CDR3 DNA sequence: TGCGCCAGCAGCCTGACGGGGGGCCCCCCGGATGGCTACACCTTC. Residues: CASSLTGGPPDGYTF.

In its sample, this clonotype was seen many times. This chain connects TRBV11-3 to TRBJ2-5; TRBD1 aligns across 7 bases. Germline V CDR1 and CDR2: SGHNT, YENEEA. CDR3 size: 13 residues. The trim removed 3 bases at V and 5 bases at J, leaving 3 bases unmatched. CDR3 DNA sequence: TGTGCCAGCAGCTTCGAACAGGGGGAGACCCAGTACTTC. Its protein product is CASSFEQGETQYF.

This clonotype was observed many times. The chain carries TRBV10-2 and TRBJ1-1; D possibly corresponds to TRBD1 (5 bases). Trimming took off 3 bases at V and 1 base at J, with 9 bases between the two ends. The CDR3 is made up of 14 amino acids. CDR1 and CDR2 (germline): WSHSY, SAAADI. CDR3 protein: CASSEVGGNTEAFF. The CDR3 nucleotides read TGCGCCAGCAGTGAAGTGGGGGGGAACACTGAAGCTTTCTTT.

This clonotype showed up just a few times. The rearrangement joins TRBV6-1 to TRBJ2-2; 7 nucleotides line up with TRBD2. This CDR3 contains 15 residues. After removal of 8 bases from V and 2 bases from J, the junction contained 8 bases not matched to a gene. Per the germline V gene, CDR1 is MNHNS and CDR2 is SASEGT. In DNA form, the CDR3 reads TGTGCCAGCGGGCGGGCGGGGGACAACACCGGGGAGCTGTTTTTT. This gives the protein CASGRAGDNTGELFF.

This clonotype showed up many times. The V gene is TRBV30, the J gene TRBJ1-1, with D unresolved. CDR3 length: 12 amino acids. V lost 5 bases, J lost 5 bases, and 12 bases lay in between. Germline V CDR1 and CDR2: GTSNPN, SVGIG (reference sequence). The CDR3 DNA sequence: TGTGCCTGGCGGGCGGGTGGGACTGAAGCTTTCTTT. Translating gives CAWRAGGTEAFF.

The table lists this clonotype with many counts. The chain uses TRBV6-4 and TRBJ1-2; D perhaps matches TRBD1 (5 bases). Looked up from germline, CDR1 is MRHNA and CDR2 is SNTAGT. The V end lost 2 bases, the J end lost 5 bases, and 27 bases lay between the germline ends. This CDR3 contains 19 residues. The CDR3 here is CASSDILGAGRIGPYGYTF. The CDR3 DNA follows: TGTGCCAGCAGTGACATCCTCGGGGCAGGGAGAATTGGTCCATATGGCTACACCTTC.

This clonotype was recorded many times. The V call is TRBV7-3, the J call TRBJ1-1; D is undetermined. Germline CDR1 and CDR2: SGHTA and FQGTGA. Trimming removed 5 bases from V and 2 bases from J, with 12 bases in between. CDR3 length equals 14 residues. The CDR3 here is CASSPSGSNTEAFF. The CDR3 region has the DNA TGTGCCAGCAGCCCGTCCGGGAGTAACACTGAAGCTTTCTTT.

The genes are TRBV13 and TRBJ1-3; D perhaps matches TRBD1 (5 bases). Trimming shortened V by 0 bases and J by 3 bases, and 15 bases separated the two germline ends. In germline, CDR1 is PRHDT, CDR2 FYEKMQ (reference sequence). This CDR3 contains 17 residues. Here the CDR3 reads CASSLGGGALGGNTIYF. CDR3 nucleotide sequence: TGTGCCAGCAGCTTAGGTGGAGGGGCCCTCGGTGGAAACACCATATATTTT.

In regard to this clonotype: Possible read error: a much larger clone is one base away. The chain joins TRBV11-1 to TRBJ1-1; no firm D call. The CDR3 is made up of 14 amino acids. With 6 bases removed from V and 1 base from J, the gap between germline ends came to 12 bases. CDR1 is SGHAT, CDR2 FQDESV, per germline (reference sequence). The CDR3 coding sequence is TGTGCCAGCAGTGCTCGGACGAAGAACACTGAAGCTTTCTTT. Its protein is CASSARTKNTEAFF.

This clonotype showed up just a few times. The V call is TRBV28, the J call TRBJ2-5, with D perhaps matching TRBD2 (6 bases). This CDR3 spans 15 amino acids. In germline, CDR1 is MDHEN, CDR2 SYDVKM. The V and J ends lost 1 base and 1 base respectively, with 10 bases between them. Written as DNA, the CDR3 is TGTGCCAGCAGTTTATACGCGGGGAGCCAAGAGACCCAGTACTTC. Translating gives CASSLYAGSQETQYF.

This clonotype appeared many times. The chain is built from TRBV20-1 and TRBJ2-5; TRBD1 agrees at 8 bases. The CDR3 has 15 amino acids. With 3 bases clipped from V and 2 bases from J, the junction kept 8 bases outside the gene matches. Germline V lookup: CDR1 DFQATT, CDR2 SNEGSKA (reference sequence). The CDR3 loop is CSASGDRGKQETQYF. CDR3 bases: TGCAGTGCTAGTGGTGACAGGGGAAAACAAGAGACCCAGTACTTC.

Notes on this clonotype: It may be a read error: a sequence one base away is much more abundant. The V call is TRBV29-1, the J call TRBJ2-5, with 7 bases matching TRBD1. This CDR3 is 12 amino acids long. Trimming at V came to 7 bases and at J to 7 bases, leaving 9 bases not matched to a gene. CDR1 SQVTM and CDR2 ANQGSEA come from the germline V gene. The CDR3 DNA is TGCAGCGCTACCGGGACAGAAGGGACCCAGTACTTC. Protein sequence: CSATGTEGTQYF.

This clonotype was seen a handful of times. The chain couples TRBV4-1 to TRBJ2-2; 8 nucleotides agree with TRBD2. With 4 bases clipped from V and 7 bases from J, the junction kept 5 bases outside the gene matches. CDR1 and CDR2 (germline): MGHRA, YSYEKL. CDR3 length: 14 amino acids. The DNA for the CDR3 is TGCGCCAGCAGCCGGGGACTAGAAGTCGGGGAGCTGTTTTTT. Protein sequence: CASSRGLEVGELFF.

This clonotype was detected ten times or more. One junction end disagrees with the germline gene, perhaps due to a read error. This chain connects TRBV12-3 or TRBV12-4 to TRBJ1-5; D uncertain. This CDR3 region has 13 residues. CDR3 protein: CASSLMSNQPRHF. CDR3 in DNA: TGTGCCAGCAGTTTAATGAGCAATCAGCCCCGGCATTTT.

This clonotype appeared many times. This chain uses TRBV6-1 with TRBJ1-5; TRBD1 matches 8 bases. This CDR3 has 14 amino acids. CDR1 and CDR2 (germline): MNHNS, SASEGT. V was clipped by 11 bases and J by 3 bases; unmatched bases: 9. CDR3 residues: CAAMTGASNQPQHF. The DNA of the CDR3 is TGTGCCGCGATGACAGGGGCCTCCAATCAGCCCCAGCATTTT.

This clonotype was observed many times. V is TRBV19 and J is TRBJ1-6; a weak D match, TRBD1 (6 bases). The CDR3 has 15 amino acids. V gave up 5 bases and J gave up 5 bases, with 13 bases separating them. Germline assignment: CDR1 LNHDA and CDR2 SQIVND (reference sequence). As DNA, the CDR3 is TGTGCCAGTAGTGCCTTACAGGGAAATAATTCACCCCTCCACTTT. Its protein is CASSALQGNNSPLHF.